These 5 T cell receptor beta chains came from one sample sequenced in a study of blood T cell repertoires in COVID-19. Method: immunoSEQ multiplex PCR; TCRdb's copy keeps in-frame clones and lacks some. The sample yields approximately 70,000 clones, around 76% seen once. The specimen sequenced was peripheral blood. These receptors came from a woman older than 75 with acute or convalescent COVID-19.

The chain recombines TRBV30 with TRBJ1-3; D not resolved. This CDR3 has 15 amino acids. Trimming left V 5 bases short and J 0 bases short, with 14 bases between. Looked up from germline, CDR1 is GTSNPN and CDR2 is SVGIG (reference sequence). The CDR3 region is CAWRRLGLSGNTIYF. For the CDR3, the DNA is TGTGCCTGGCGAAGACTAGGGCTCTCTGGAAACACCATATATTTT.

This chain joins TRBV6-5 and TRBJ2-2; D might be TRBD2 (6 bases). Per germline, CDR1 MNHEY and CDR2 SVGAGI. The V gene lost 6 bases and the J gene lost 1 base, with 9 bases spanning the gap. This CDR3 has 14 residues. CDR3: CASSRSGNTGELFF. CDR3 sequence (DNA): TGTGCCAGCAGCCGTAGCGGGAACACCGGGGAGCTGTTTTTT.

The CDR3 bases are TGTGCCAGCAGTGGGGTACTAGTTATTGGAGATACGCAGTATTTT. Its translation is CASSGVLVIGDTQYF. The chain has TRBV2 and TRBJ2-3; possible D gene TRBD2, 5 bases. The V gene lost 4 bases and the J gene lost 5 bases, with 16 bases spanning the gap. Germline V gene sequence: CDR1 SNHLY, CDR2 FYNNEI. The length of the CDR3 is 15 residues.

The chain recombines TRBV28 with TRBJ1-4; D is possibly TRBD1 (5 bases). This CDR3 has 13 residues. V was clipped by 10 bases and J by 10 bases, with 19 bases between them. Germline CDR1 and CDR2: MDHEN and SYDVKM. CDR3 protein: CATSGSGGGKLFF. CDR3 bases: TGTGCCACCTCAGGGAGCGGGGGGGGAAAACTGTTTTTT.

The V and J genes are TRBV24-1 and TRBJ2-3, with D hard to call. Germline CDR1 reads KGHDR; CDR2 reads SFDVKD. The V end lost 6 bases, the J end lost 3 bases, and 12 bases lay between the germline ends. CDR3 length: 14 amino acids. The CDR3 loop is CATSSVSSTDTQYF. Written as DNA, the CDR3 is TGTGCCACCAGTAGTGTGAGTTCGACAGATACGCAGTATTTT.